This T cell receptor beta chain appears in the sequencing data of a study of shared clonotypes between healthy human individuals. Method: immunoSEQ multiplex PCR; TCRdb's copy keeps in-frame clones and lacks some. The table lists about 1.1 million clones, 60% to 85% of them singletons. On this clone: The antigen is unknown.

Study results and limitations: Clonotypes shared by all four sorted-subset donors had higher generation probabilities than non-shared clonotypes.

Donors were healthy HIV-negative adults without recently reported acute infections or vaccinations. Input material: memory CD4+ T cells from PBMCs. The sample's subset: CD45RA-negative fraction. This sequence was found in a man aged 18-30 years in good health. Some clones in this sample may be carry-over from other donors' samples.

The CDR3 sequence is CASSQDPTSGSRAEQYF. The CDR3 nucleotides are TGCGCCAGCAGCCAAGATCCAACTAGCGGATCACGTGCCGAGCAGTACTTC. The rearrangement joins TRBV4-3 to TRBJ2-7, with 8 bases that match TRBD2. Germline V lookup: CDR1 LGHNA, CDR2 YSLEER. J was trimmed by 6 bases and V by 0 bases; bases with no gene match: 13. The CDR3 length is 17 residues.